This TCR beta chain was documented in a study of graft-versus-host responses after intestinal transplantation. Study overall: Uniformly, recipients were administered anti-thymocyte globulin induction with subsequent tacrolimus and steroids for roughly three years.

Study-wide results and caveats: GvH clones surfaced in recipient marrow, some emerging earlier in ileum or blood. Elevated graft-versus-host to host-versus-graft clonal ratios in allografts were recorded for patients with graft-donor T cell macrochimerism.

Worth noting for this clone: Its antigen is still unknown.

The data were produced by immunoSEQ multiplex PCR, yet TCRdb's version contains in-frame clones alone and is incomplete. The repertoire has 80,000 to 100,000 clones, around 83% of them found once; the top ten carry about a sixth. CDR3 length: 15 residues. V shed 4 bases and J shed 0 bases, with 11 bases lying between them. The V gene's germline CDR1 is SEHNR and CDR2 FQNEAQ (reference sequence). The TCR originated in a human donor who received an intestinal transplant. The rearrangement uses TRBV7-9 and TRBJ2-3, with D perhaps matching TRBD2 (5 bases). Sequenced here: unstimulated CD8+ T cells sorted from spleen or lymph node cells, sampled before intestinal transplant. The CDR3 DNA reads TGTGCCAGCAGCTCGACGGAGGATAGCACAGATACGCAGTATTTT. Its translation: CASSSTEDSTDTQYF.